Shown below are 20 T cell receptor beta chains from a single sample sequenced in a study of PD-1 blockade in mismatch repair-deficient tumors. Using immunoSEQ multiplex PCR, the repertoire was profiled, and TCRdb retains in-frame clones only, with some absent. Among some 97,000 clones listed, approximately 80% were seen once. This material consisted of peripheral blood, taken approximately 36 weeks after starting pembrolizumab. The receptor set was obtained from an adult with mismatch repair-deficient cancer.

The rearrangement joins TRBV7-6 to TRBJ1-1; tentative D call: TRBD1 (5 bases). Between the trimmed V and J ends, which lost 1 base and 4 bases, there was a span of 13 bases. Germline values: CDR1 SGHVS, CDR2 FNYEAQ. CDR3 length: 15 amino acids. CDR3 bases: TGTGCCAGCAGCTTAGTGATTCAGGGCGGCACTGAAGCTTTCTTT. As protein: CASSLVIQGGTEAFF.

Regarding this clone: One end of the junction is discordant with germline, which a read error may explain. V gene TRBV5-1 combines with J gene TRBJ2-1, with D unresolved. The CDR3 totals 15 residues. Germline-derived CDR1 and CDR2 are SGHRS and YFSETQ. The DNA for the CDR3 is TGCGCCAGCAGCGTAGACTTCAGCTCCTACAGTGAGCAGTTCTTC. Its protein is CASSVDFSSYSEQFF.

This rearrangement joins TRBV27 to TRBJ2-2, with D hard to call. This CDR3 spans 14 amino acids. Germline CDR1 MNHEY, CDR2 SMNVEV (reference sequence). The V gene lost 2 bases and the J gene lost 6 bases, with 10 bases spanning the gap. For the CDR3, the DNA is TGTGCCAGCAGTTTACTGGGCGTCCCCGGGGAGCTGTTTTTT. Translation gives CASSLLGVPGELFF.

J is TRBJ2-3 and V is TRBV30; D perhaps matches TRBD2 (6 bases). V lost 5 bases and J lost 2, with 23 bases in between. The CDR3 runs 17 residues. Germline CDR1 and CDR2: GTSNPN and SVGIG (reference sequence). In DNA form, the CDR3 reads TGTGCCTGGCCCGACGCCGGGACTGATCTTTCCACAGATACGCAGTATTTT. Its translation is CAWPDAGTDLSTDTQYF.

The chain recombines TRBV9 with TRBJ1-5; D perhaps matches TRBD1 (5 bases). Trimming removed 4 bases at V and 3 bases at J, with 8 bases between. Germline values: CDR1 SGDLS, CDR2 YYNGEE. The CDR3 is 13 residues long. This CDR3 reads CASSRTSNQPQHF. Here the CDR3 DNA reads TGTGCCAGCAGCCGGACATCCAATCAGCCCCAGCATTTT.

The CDR3 reads CASSLWRESSIHNEQFF. CDR3 nucleotide sequence: TGTGCCAGCAGCTTGTGGCGGGAGTCGTCAATCCACAATGAGCAGTTCTTC. The chain couples TRBV11-2 to TRBJ2-1; 7 nucleotides agree with TRBD2. The CDR3 sequence is 17 residues long. From germline, CDR1 is SGHAT and CDR2 FQNNGV. J was trimmed by 5 bases and V by 3 bases; bases with no gene match: 13.

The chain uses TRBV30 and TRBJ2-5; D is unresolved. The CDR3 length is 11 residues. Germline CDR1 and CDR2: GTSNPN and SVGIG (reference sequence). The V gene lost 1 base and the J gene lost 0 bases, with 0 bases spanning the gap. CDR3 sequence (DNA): TGTGCCTGGAGTGACCAAGAGACCCAGTACTTC. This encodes CAWSDQETQYF.

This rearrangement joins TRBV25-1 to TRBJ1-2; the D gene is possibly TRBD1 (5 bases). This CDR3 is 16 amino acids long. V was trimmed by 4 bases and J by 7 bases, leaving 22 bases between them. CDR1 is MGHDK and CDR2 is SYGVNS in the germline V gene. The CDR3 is CASSVPGTLAMGGYTF. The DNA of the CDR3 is TGTGCCAGCAGTGTTCCCGGGACGCTGGCGATGGGTGGCTACACCTTC.

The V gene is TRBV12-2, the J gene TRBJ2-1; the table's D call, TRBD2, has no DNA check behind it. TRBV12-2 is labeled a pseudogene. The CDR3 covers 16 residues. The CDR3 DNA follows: TGTGCAAGTCGCTTAGCCCATAACCCCGAACTTAATGAGCAGTTCTTC. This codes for CASRLAHNPELNEQFF.

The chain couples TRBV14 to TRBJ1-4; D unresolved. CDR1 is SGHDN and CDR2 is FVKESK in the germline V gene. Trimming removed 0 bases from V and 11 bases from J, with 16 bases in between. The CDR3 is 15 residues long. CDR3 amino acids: CASSQETRAREKLFF. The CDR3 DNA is TGTGCCAGCAGCCAAGAAACCCGGGCGCGGGAGAAACTGTTTTTT. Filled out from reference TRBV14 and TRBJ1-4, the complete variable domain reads EAGVTQFPSHSVIEKGQTVTLRCDPISGHDNLYWYRRVMGKEIKFLLHFVKESKQDESGMPNNRFLAERTGGTYSTLKVQPAELEDSGVYFCASSQETRAREKLFFGSGTQLSVL.

In nucleotides, the CDR3 is TGTGCCAGCAGGGGACAGGGCTACGAGCAGTACTTC. This encodes CASRGQGYEQYF. This chain connects TRBV7-9 to TRBJ2-7; TRBD1 matches 9 bases. Germline V gives CDR1 SEHNR, CDR2 FQNEAQ (reference sequence). This CDR3 comprises 12 residues. With 6 bases clipped from V and 3 bases from J, the junction kept 0 bases outside the gene matches.

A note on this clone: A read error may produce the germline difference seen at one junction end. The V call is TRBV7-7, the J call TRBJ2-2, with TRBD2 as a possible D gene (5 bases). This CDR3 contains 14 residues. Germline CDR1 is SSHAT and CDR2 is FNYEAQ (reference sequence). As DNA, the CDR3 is TGTGCTAGCAGCATGGAGCGGTACACCGGGGAGCTGTTTTTT. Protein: CASSMERYTGELFF. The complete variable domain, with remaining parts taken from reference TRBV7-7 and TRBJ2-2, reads GAGVSQSPRYKVTKRGQDVTLRCDPISSHATLYWYQQALGQGPEFLTYFNYEAQPDKSGLPSDRFSAERPEGSISTLTIQRTEQRDSAMYRCASSMERYTGELFFGEGSRLTVL.

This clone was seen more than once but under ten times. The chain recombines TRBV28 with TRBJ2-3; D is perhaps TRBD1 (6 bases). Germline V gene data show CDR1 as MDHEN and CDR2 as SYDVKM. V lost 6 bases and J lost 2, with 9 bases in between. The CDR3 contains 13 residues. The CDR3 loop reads CASSGQFTDTQYF. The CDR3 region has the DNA TGTGCCAGCAGCGGACAGTTCACAGATACGCAGTATTTT.

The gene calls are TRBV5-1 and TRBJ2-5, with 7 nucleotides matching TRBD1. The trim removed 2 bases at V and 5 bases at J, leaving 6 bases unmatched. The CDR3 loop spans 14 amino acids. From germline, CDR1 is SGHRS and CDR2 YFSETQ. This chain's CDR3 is CASSFGQVWETQYF. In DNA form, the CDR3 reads TGCGCCAGCAGCTTTGGACAGGTTTGGGAGACCCAGTACTTC.

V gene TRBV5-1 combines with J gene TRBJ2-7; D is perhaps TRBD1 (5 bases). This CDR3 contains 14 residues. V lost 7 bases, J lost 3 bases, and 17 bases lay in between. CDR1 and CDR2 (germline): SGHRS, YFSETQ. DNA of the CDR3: TGCGCCAGCGGGTTAGGGGTTAGGGGCTACGAGCAGTACTTC. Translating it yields CASGLGVRGYEQYF.

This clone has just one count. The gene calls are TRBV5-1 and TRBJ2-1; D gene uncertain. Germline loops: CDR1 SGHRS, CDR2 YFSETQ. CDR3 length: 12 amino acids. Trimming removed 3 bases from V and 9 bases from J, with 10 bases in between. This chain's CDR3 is CASSSFQSEQFF. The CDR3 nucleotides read TGCGCCAGCAGCTCGTTTCAGAGTGAGCAGTTCTTC. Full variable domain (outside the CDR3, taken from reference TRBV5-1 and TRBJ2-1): KAGVTQTPRYLIKTRGQQVTLSCSPISGHRSVSWYQQTPGQGLQFLFEYFSETQRNKGNFPGRFSGRQFSNSRSEMNVSTLELGDSALYLCASSSFQSEQFFGPGTRLTVL.

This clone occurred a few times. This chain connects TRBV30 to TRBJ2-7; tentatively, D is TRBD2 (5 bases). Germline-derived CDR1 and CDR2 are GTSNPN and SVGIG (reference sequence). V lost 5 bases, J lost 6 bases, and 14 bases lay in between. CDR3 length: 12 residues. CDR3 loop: CAWGLAPSEQYF. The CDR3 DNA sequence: TGTGCCTGGGGATTAGCGCCCTCCGAGCAGTACTTC.

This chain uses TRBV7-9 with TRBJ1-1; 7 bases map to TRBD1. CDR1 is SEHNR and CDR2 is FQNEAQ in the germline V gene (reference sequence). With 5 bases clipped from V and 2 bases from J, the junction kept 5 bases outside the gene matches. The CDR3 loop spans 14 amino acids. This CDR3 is CASSHNRGNTEAFF. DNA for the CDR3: TGTGCCAGCAGCCATAACAGGGGTAACACTGAAGCTTTCTTT. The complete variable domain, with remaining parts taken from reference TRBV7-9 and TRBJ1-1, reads DTGVSQNPRHKITKRGQNVTFRCDPISEHNRLYWYRQTLGQGPEFLTYFQNEAQLEKSRLLSDRFSAERPKGSFSTLEIQRTEQGDSAMYLCASSHNRGNTEAFFGQGTRLTVV.

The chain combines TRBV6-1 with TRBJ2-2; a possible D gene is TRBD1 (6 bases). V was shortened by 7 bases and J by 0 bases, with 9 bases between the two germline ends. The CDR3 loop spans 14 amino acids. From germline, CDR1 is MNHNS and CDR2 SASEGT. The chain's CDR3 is CASTRTANTGELFF. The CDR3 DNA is TGTGCCAGCACCCGGACAGCGAACACCGGGGAGCTGTTTTTT.

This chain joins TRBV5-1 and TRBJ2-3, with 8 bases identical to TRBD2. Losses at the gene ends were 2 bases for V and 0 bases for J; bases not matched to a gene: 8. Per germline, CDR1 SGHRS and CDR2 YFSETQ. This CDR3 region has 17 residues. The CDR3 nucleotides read TGCGCCAGCAGCTTCTTACCGACTAGCGCGAGCACAGATACGCAGTATTTT. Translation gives CASSFLPTSASTDTQYF.